These 22 T cell receptor beta chains originate from one sample sequenced in a study of T-cell reconstitution after alpha-beta-depleted transplantation in children. Unique molecular identifiers were incorporated when the TCRbeta library was constructed. Each CDR3 protein is one row after TCRdb ran MiXCR on the PCR reads. The data show roughly 240,000 distinct CDR3 sequences, with under 9.5% seen just once and 6% to 7% held by the top ten. Sequencing was performed on PBMCs, mostly from graft donor cells, taken 180 days after TCRalphabeta/CD19-depleted stem cell transplant. These receptors were collected from a male patient under 18 who had a stem cell transplant for acute lymphoblastic leukemia, so the T cells may come from the graft donor.

This clonotype was detected many times. This rearrangement joins TRBV11-2 to TRBJ2-6; perhaps TRBD1 as D (6 bases). V was clipped by 4 bases and J by 3 bases, with 10 bases between them. The CDR3 consists of 15 residues. Germline lookup yields CDR1 SGHAT and CDR2 FQNNGV. The CDR3 DNA reads as TGTGCCAGCAGCTCACAGGGCTTTGGGGCCAACGTCCTGACTTTC. Its protein is CASSSQGFGANVLTF.

At least ten counts were recorded for this clonotype. V and J are TRBV20-1 and TRBJ2-4, with a tentative D call TRBD2 (5 bases). Germline-derived CDR1 and CDR2 are DFQATT and SNEGSKA (reference sequence). The CDR3 sequence is 14 residues long. The germline V and J ends were trimmed by 4 bases and 1 base, with 11 bases remaining between them. CDR3 in amino acids: CSATPPGAKNIQYF. The CDR3, as DNA: TGCAGTGCTACCCCGCCGGGGGCCAAAAACATTCAGTACTTC.

This clonotype was seen repeatedly, ten times or more. CDR3 loop: CSASRAMIYSNQPQHF. CDR3 bases: TGCAGTGCTAGCCGGGCTATGATTTATAGCAATCAGCCCCAGCATTTT. The chain combines TRBV20-1 with TRBJ1-5; D not resolved. Germline V gene sequence: CDR1 DFQATT, CDR2 SNEGSKA (reference sequence). The V and J ends lost 3 bases and 0 bases respectively, with 15 bases between them. This CDR3 has 16 amino acids.

This chain's CDR3 is CASSRHSTTSSGNTIYF. The CDR3 DNA is TGTGCCAGCAGTAGGCACAGTACCACTTCCTCTGGAAACACCATATATTTT. The gene calls are TRBV28 and TRBJ1-3; D remains ambiguous. Deletions cut 5 bases from V and 0 bases from J, with 17 bases between. Germline assignment: CDR1 MDHEN and CDR2 SYDVKM. CDR3 length: 17 amino acids.

This clonotype was seen repeatedly, ten times or more. This chain connects TRBV7-7 to TRBJ2-5; the match to TRBD2 covers 12 bases. The ends lost 5 bases at V and 0 bases at J; junction bases unmatched: 7. This CDR3 is built from 17 residues. CDR1 SSHAT and CDR2 FNYEAQ come from the germline V gene (reference sequence). CDR3 sequence reads: CASSLRTSGAYQETQYF. The CDR3 nucleotides are TGTGCCAGCAGCCTCCGGACTAGCGGGGCGTACCAAGAGACCCAGTACTTC. The variable domain in full, completed from reference TRBV7-7 and TRBJ2-5, reads GAGVSQSPRYKVTKRGQDVTLRCDPISSHATLYWYQQALGQGPEFLTYFNYEAQPDKSGLPSDRFSAERPEGSISTLTIQRTEQRDSAMYRCASSLRTSGAYQETQYFGPGTRLLVL.

Notes on this clonotype: A much larger clone differs by one base, so this may be a read error. This chain connects TRBV6-2 or TRBV6-3 to TRBJ1-5; D gene ambiguous. The CDR3 covers 16 residues. Germline V gene lookup returns CDR1 MNHEY and CDR2 SVGEGT. The ends were cut back, 8 bases at V and 1 base at J, with 18 bases in the middle. The CDR3 protein is CASGSPQPLSNQPQHF. The CDR3 bases are TGTGCCAGCGGTAGTCCCCAACCCCTGAGCAATCAGCCCCAGCATTTT.

This clonotype was observed many times. J is TRBJ2-1 and V is TRBV5-1; 7 nucleotides match TRBD1. The ends lost 6 bases at V and 5 bases at J; junction bases unmatched: 11. Germline V CDR1 and CDR2: SGHRS, YFSETQ. The CDR3 covers 15 residues. CDR3: CASTGRLGTDNEQFF. CDR3 in DNA: TGCGCCAGCACGGGTCGACTTGGGACAGACAATGAGCAGTTCTTC.

This clonotype was picked up many times. The chain carries TRBV28 and TRBJ2-6, with a possible D match to TRBD1 (5 bases). The CDR3 extends over 15 amino acids. CDR1 is MDHEN, CDR2 SYDVKM, per germline. V was pared by 6 bases and J by 5 bases, with 14 bases between. The CDR3 loop reads CASSPPDTWANVLTF. The CDR3 coding sequence is TGTGCCAGCAGCCCCCCGGACACCTGGGCCAACGTCCTGACTTTC.

This clonotype was counted only a few times. CDR3 coding DNA: TGCGCCAGCAGCCAAGAGCCGAGCTCGCCTGGGGATGGCTACACCTTC. This codes for CASSQEPSSPGDGYTF. The chain is built from TRBV4-3 and TRBJ1-2; D remains ambiguous. Germline CDR1 reads LGHNA; CDR2 reads YSLEER. The V gene lost 0 bases and the J gene lost 6 bases, with 17 bases spanning the gap. CDR3 size: 16 residues.

The CDR3: CASSQDLGLPDTQYF. CDR3 bases: TGTGCCAGCAGCCAAGATTTGGGACTACCAGATACGCAGTATTTT. The chain is built from TRBV3-1 and TRBJ2-3; 7 bases align to TRBD2. The junction had 4 bases not matched to a gene; V was cut back by 0 bases and J by 4 bases. CDR1 and CDR2 from the germline V gene are LGHDT and YNNKEL (reference sequence). The CDR3 consists of 15 residues.

This clonotype showed up many times. V usage is TRBV7-8 and J usage is TRBJ1-5; tentative D call: TRBD1 (6 bases). Germline-derived CDR1 and CDR2 are SGHVS and FQNEAQ. The CDR3 totals 17 residues. The ends were cut back, 1 base at V and 1 base at J, with 14 bases in the middle. The CDR3 here is CASSLEIGTMSNQPQHF. CDR3 sequence (DNA): TGTGCCAGCAGCTTAGAAATAGGGACAATGAGCAATCAGCCCCAGCATTTT.

This clonotype appeared many times. A junction boundary mismatches the germline segment, possibly from a read error. V usage is TRBV9 and J usage is TRBJ2-1; D is unclear. This CDR3 has 10 amino acids. The V gene's germline CDR1 is SGDLS and CDR2 YYNGEE. The CDR3 loop is CASTPTQLVF. As DNA, the CDR3 is TGTGCCAGCACCCCAACTCAGCTAGTCTTC. The full variable domain, with the rest looked up from reference TRBV9 and TRBJ2-1, is DSGVTQTPKHLITATGQRVTLRCSPRSGDLSVYWYQQSLDQGLQFLIQYYNGEERAKGNILERFSAQQFPDLHSELNLSSLELGDSALYFCASTPTQLVFGPGTRLTVL.

This clonotype appeared many times. This chain links TRBV7-9 with TRBJ1-2; no clear D gene. V lost 5 bases and J lost 6, with 13 bases in between. CDR1 is SEHNR, CDR2 FQNEAQ, per germline (reference sequence). CDR3 length equals 13 residues. CDR3 loop: CASSLRALDGYTF. The DNA for the CDR3 is TGTGCCAGCAGCCTCCGGGCCCTCGATGGCTACACCTTC.

At least ten counts were recorded for this clonotype. This chain joins TRBV6-1 and TRBJ1-1; no reliable D call. Trimming shortened V by 7 bases and J by 1 base, and 4 bases separated the two germline ends. Per the germline V gene, CDR1 is MNHNS and CDR2 is SASEGT. CDR3 size: 11 residues. CDR3 region: CASKGNTEAFF. The DNA of the CDR3 is TGTGCCAGCAAGGGGAACACTGAAGCTTTCTTT.

This clonotype was picked up many times. The genes are TRBV2 and TRBJ1-4, with 10 nucleotides matching TRBD1. The germline CDR1 and CDR2 sequences are SNHLY and FYNNEI. This CDR3 is built from 16 residues. V lost 7 bases, J lost 3 bases, and 8 bases stayed unmatched. The CDR3 bases are TGTGCCAGCAACCGGGACAGGGGAGCAGCTAATGAAAAACTGTTTTTT. Protein: CASNRDRGAANEKLFF.

Ten or more counts support this clonotype. This chain links TRBV7-6 with TRBJ1-1, with D hard to call. Trimming removed 0 bases at V and 6 bases at J, with 8 bases between. The CDR3 totals 13 residues. The germline CDR1 and CDR2 sequences are SGHVS and FNYEAQ. The CDR3 DNA sequence: TGTGCCAGCAGCTTAGCAACCGCGTCTGAAGCTTTCTTT. The encoded protein is CASSLATASEAFF.

This clonotype was counted many times. The CDR3 nucleotides are TGCGCCAGCAGCCAACCGGGACTAGCGGGAGGGCCGGTTCCCAACAATGAGCAGTTCTTC. Translating gives CASSQPGLAGGPVPNNEQFF. The J gene is TRBJ2-1, the V gene TRBV4-1; 16 nucleotides align to TRBD2. CDR1 MGHRA and CDR2 YSYEKL come from the germline V gene. The V gene end was trimmed by 2 bases and the J gene end by 5 bases; junction bases not matched to a gene: 12. This CDR3 has 20 amino acids.

This clonotype was counted ten times or more. V gene TRBV5-1 combines with J gene TRBJ2-3, with TRBD1 identical over 7 bases. The germline gives CDR1 SGHRS, CDR2 YFSETQ. The CDR3 is made up of 14 amino acids. Germline trimming cut 3 bases from V and 3 bases from J; bases unmatched to any gene: 4. Here the CDR3 reads CASSSGTVTDTQYF. CDR3 coding DNA: TGCGCCAGCAGCTCAGGGACAGTTACAGATACGCAGTATTTT.

This clonotype came up many times. The chain joins TRBV6-1 to TRBJ1-2, with a tentative D call TRBD1 (6 bases). This CDR3 region has 16 residues. From germline, CDR1 is MNHNS and CDR2 SASEGT. The V and J ends lost 2 bases and 8 bases respectively, with 21 bases between them. CDR3 DNA sequence: TGTGCCAGCAGTGAACATAGGGGGACCTTAATCTGGGGCTACACCTTC. This codes for CASSEHRGTLIWGYTF.

This clonotype was counted ten times or more. This rearrangement joins TRBV25-1 to TRBJ1-2, with 8 positions matching TRBD1. Germline CDR1 reads MGHDK; CDR2 reads SYGVNS. This CDR3 contains 12 residues. V was pared by 4 bases and J by 5 bases, with 0 bases of the junction left unmatched. CDR3 in amino acids: CASSGTGYGYTF. CDR3 coding DNA: TGTGCCAGCAGTGGGACAGGGTATGGCTACACCTTC.

At least ten counts were recorded for this clonotype. The chain carries TRBV10-2 and TRBJ1-3; 7 positions agree with TRBD1. Germline V gene lookup returns CDR1 WSHSY and CDR2 SAAADI. The length of the CDR3 is 16 residues. With V trimmed by 8 bases and J by 0 bases, 10 bases remained unmatched. CDR3 sequence reads: CASGSDRPISGNTIYF. Written as DNA, the CDR3 is TGCGCCAGCGGCTCGGACAGGCCTATCTCTGGAAACACCATATATTTT.

This clonotype has at least ten counts. The V and J genes are TRBV10-3 and TRBJ2-7, with 8 nucleotides matching TRBD1. Germline V gives CDR1 ENHRY, CDR2 SYGVKD. V was clipped by 10 bases and J by 3 bases; unmatched bases: 8. The CDR3 spans 13 residues. The CDR3 DNA reads TGTGCCACCTACACAGGGGGAGGCTACGAGCAGTACTTC. Translation: CATYTGGGYEQYF.